The 29 T cell receptor beta chains reported below all come from one sample, sequenced in a study of T cells in Graves' hyperthyroidism and ophthalmopathy. Researchers amplified the TCR beta CDR3 regions from RNA transcripts. During a first-round RT-PCR of the TCR CDR3, the HTBI primer set was used. TCRdb re-called the multiplex PCR reads with MiXCR, one entry per CDR3 protein. Here the sample spans roughly 510,000 distinct CDR3 sequences, roughly 20% being singletons. Sequences were obtained from blood. These receptors came from a man aged 18 to 29 with Graves' hyperthyroidism.

This clonotype was recorded at least ten times. This chain joins TRBV30 and TRBJ1-3, with TRBD1 as a possible D gene (6 bases). This CDR3 is built from 11 residues. Looked up from germline, CDR1 is GTSNPN and CDR2 is SVGIG (reference sequence). The ends were cut back, 3 bases at V and 8 bases at J, with 8 bases in the middle. In DNA form, the CDR3 reads TGTGCCTGGAGCCCAGGGGACACCATATATTTT. It specifies CAWSPGDTIYF.

At least ten counts were recorded for this clonotype. V gene TRBV4-1 combines with J gene TRBJ1-5; 7 bases map to TRBD1. Trimming took 0 bases from V and 6 from J; bases not matched to a gene: 20. The germline gives CDR1 MGHRA, CDR2 YSYEKL. The CDR3 extends over 20 amino acids. The CDR3 loop is CASSQEEGRGRGWLGQPQHF. For the CDR3, the DNA is TGCGCCAGCAGCCAAGAAGAGGGAAGGGGGCGTGGGTGGTTGGGTCAGCCCCAGCATTTT.

This clonotype was detected only once. Sequence at one end of the junction differs from germline and may be a read error. This chain joins TRBV28 and TRBJ2-7; TRBD1 might be the D (6 bases). This CDR3 comprises 14 residues. Germline CDR1 is MDHEN and CDR2 is SYDVKM. The CDR3 nucleotides read TGTGCCAGCAGTGCCCGTATACAGGGCTACGATCAGTACTTC. Protein product: CASSARIQGYDQYF.

The CDR3: CSARAASLVEQYF. The CDR3 DNA is TGCAGTGCTAGAGCGGCTAGTTTAGTCGAGCAGTACTTC. J is TRBJ2-7 and V is TRBV20-1; D call uncertain. This CDR3 region has 13 residues. Deletions cut 1 base from V and 6 bases from J, with 13 bases between. Germline V gene sequence: CDR1 DFQATT, CDR2 SNEGSKA (reference sequence).

The chain is built from TRBV30 and TRBJ1-1; possibly TRBD1 for D (6 bases). Trimming cost V 2 bases and J 5 bases, with 9 bases left between them. The CDR3 has 12 residues. Germline V lookup: CDR1 GTSNPN, CDR2 SVGIG (reference sequence). CDR3 protein: CAWSTGRTEAFF. The DNA of the CDR3 is TGTGCCTGGAGTACAGGGAGGACTGAAGCTTTCTTT.

This chain links TRBV28 with TRBJ1-5, with D unclear. The V gene lost 3 bases and the J gene lost 1 base, with 10 bases spanning the gap. Germline values: CDR1 MDHEN, CDR2 SYDVKM. This CDR3 has 15 residues. The CDR3 reads CASSFNGGSNQPQHF. The CDR3 region has the DNA TGTGCCAGCAGTTTTAACGGCGGCAGCAATCAGCCCCAGCATTTT.

This clonotype was seen a few times. V usage is TRBV5-1 and J usage is TRBJ2-2; unclear D gene. The CDR3 contains 12 residues. Germline loops: CDR1 SGHRS, CDR2 YFSETQ. V lost 3 bases and J 10 bases, leaving 10 bases between the germline ends. CDR3 sequence (DNA): TGCGCCAGCAGCTCCCGGTTTGAGGAGCTGTTTTTT. Its protein product is CASSSRFEELFF.

This clonotype was counted at least ten times. This chain uses TRBV3-1 with TRBJ1-5; possible D gene TRBD1, 6 bases. V lost 2 bases, J lost 11 bases, and 19 bases lay in between. The CDR3 has 15 amino acids. CDR1 is LGHDT and CDR2 is YNNKEL in the germline V gene (reference sequence). The CDR3 DNA follows: TGTGCCAGCAGCCAATGGAGGGAGGACAGTGAAGCCCAGCATTTT. Its translation: CASSQWREDSEAQHF.

This clonotype was seen many times. The chain recombines TRBV6-2 or TRBV6-3 with TRBJ1-2; TRBD1 agrees at 7 bases. CDR1 is MNHEY, CDR2 SVGEGT, per germline. J gave up 4 bases and V 2 bases, and 7 bases lay outside the gene matches. The CDR3 is 15 residues long. CDR3: CASSYQGQSLYGYTF. In DNA form, the CDR3 reads TGTGCCAGCAGTTACCAGGGACAGTCCCTCTATGGCTACACCTTC.

The V call is TRBV20-1, the J call TRBJ2-7, with a weak D call TRBD2 (5 bases). Trimming pared 5 bases from V and 2 bases from J, leaving 13 bases between. The CDR3 spans 13 residues. Germline assignment: CDR1 DFQATT and CDR2 SNEGSKA (reference sequence). CDR3 sequence reads: CSAVLVPAYEQYF. The CDR3 DNA reads as TGCAGTGCTGTACTAGTTCCAGCCTACGAGCAGTACTTC.

This clonotype was seen many times. One end of the junction varies from germline; a read error may be responsible. This chain uses TRBV4-1 with TRBJ2-7, with D perhaps being TRBD1 or TRBD2 (5 bases each). The germline CDR1 and CDR2 sequences are MGHRA and YSYEKL. CDR3 length: 12 residues. The CDR3 DNA reads as TGCGCCAACAGCCAGGGAGACTACGAGCAGTACTTC. This translates into CANSQGDYEQYF.

This clonotype appeared many times. The genes are TRBV19 and TRBJ1-5, with D perhaps TRBD1 (6 bases). The CDR3 sequence is 14 residues long. Trimming removed 4 bases at V and 7 bases at J, with 14 bases between. The germline V gene has CDR1 LNHDA and CDR2 SQIVND (reference sequence). The CDR3 region has the DNA TGTGCCAGTAGTACCATCAAGGGGGGGCAGCCCCAGCATTTT. This codes for CASSTIKGGQPQHF.

This clonotype was recorded at least ten times. The V call is TRBV30, the J call TRBJ2-7; D unresolved. Germline V gene lookup returns CDR1 GTSNPN and CDR2 SVGIG (reference sequence). CDR3 length equals 11 residues. V was clipped by 1 base and J by 6 bases, with 7 bases between them. CDR3 coding DNA: TGTGCCTGGAGTGGGGGTGGCGAGCAGTACTTC. This gives the protein CAWSGGGEQYF.

The chain employs TRBV20-1 and TRBJ2-5, with D possibly being TRBD1 (6 bases). In germline, CDR1 is DFQATT, CDR2 SNEGSKA (reference sequence). The CDR3 is made up of 15 amino acids. Between the trimmed V and J ends, which lost 0 bases and 1 base, there was a span of 12 bases. CDR3 coding DNA: TGCAGTGCTAGAGATCCTGGGACAACCCAAGAGACCCAGTACTTC. It is translated as CSARDPGTTQETQYF.

This clonotype has ten or more counts. This sequence joins TRBV6-5 and TRBJ1-1, with 10 bases identical to TRBD1. CDR3 length: 14 amino acids. The germline V gene encodes CDR1 MNHEY and CDR2 SVGAGI. V lost 4 bases and J lost 7; bases outside the gene matches: 6. This CDR3 is CASSSGQGGLEAFF. DNA for the CDR3: TGTGCCAGCAGTTCCGGACAGGGGGGTCTTGAAGCTTTCTTT.

This clonotype was observed many times. The gene calls are TRBV14 and TRBJ2-7; unclear D gene. This CDR3 is 12 amino acids long. CDR1 and CDR2 (germline): SGHDN, FVKESK. V was trimmed by 2 bases and J by 2 bases, leaving 4 bases between them. This CDR3 is CASSQSAYEQYF. The DNA of the CDR3 is TGTGCCAGCAGCCAATCGGCCTACGAGCAGTACTTC.

The genes are TRBV5-1 and TRBJ2-2, with 8 bases matching TRBD1. With 2 bases clipped from V and 1 base from J, the junction kept 4 bases outside the gene matches. CDR3 size: 16 residues. Germline V lookup: CDR1 SGHRS, CDR2 YFSETQ. CDR3 amino acids: CASSLTGTGNTGELFF. In DNA, the CDR3 is TGCGCCAGCAGCTTAACCGGGACAGGGAACACCGGGGAGCTGTTTTTT.

The table lists this clonotype with many counts. The CDR3 sequence: CASSSHGRGPGKTQYF. Here the CDR3 DNA reads TGTGCCAGCAGTTCCCACGGGCGGGGGCCAGGGAAGACCCAGTACTTC. This chain uses TRBV6-5 with TRBJ2-5; perhaps TRBD2 as D (7 bases). In germline, CDR1 is MNHEY, CDR2 SVGAGI. There are 16 residues in the CDR3. V lost 4 bases, J lost 6 bases, and 21 bases lay in between.

This clonotype was detected many times. The CDR3 bases are TGCAGTGCTAAAGGGCCCCCCTTATACACCTTC. This sequence encodes CSAKGPPLYTF. The J gene is TRBJ1-2, the V gene TRBV20-1; D remains ambiguous. The CDR3 is made up of 11 amino acids. The germline CDR1 and CDR2 sequences are DFQATT and SNEGSKA (reference sequence). V shed 4 bases and J shed 11 bases, with 14 bases lying between them.

A few counts support this clonotype. The chain is built from TRBV9 and TRBJ2-5, with 8 bases matching TRBD2. J lost 5 bases, V lost 2 bases, and 11 bases had no gene match. The CDR3 loop spans 16 amino acids. Germline assignment: CDR1 SGDLS and CDR2 YYNGEE. In nucleotides, the CDR3 is TGTGCCAGCAGCGTGTCGGCAAGCGGGGGCCAGGAGACCCAGTACTTC. Its protein is CASSVSASGGQETQYF.

This chain joins TRBV6-1 and TRBJ2-7; D may be TRBD1 or TRBD2 (6 bases each). V was shortened by 6 bases and J by 5 bases, with 17 bases between the two germline ends. The CDR3 is 14 residues long. Germline V gene sequence: CDR1 MNHNS, CDR2 SASEGT. In nucleotides, the CDR3 is TGTGCCAGCAGCCAGACTAGGGGGGCCCACGAGCAGTACTTC. Translation: CASSQTRGAHEQYF.

This clonotype was found a few times. A read error may be the cause here, since a much bigger clone is one base away. This chain uses TRBV19 with TRBJ1-5, with 8 bases matching TRBD1. The CDR3 contains 15 residues. Germline loops: CDR1 LNHDA, CDR2 SQIVND (reference sequence). V lost 7 bases, J lost 2 bases, and 7 bases stayed unmatched. As DNA, the CDR3 is TGTGCCAGTAACAAACCGGGACAGGGCAATCAGCCCCAGCATTTT. The encoded protein is CASNKPGQGNQPQHF.

This clonotype was seen a handful of times. The chain recombines TRBV5-1 with TRBJ2-2; D unresolved. V lost 4 bases and J 7 bases, leaving 17 bases between the germline ends. The CDR3 covers 15 residues. The germline V gene encodes CDR1 SGHRS and CDR2 YFSETQ. CDR3 in DNA: TGCGCCAGCAGCCCCGACTTACCTTCTCGCGGGGAGCTGTTTTTT. Protein: CASSPDLPSRGELFF.

This clonotype has more than one count but fewer than ten. The CDR3 nucleotides read TGTGCCACCAGTGAATCGACAGTTGGCAGCGGCTACACCTTC. Protein sequence: CATSESTVGSGYTF. The chain joins TRBV24-1 to TRBJ1-2; D is possibly TRBD1 (5 bases). CDR3 length: 14 amino acids. With 4 bases removed from V and 8 bases from J, the gap between germline ends came to 16 bases. Germline loops: CDR1 KGHDR, CDR2 SFDVKD.

This clonotype was seen ten or more times. The chain is built from TRBV12-3 or TRBV12-4 and TRBJ2-5; no clear D. Trimming shortened V by 6 bases and J by 1 base, and 9 bases separated the two germline ends. The CDR3 is made up of 13 amino acids. The CDR3 protein is CASSRVSQETQYF. For the CDR3, the DNA is TGTGCCAGCAGCCGCGTTAGCCAAGAGACCCAGTACTTC.

As to this clonotype: Since a much larger clone is just one base distant, this may be a read error. This rearrangement joins TRBV28 to TRBJ1-1; D possibly corresponds to TRBD1 (6 bases). Germline V CDR1 and CDR2: MDHEN, SYDVKM. CDR3 length equals 14 residues. The CDR3 sequence is CASSSQGEGTEACF. For the CDR3, the DNA is TGTGCCAGCAGCTCACAGGGAGAGGGCACTGAAGCTTGCTTT.

This clonotype was counted at least ten times. The rearrangement joins TRBV28 to TRBJ1-1; no firm D call. CDR1 is MDHEN, CDR2 SYDVKM, per germline. V was shortened by 3 bases and J by 1 base, with 6 bases between the two germline ends. The CDR3 is 13 residues long. The CDR3 loop reads CASSLISNTEAFF. The CDR3 DNA is TGTGCCAGCAGTTTGATCTCGAACACTGAAGCTTTCTTT.

The chain joins TRBV29-1 to TRBJ2-5; D is tentatively TRBD1 or TRBD2 (5 bases each). Germline V lookup: CDR1 SQVTM, CDR2 ANQGSEA. The CDR3 is made up of 12 amino acids. The V gene lost 0 bases and the J gene lost 5 bases, with 7 bases spanning the gap. The CDR3 here is CSVEDREETQYF. CDR3 nucleotides: TGCAGCGTTGAAGACAGGGAGGAGACCCAGTACTTC.

A note on this clonotype: Just one base apart from a much larger clone, this may be a read error. CDR3 amino acids: CASSSPTPGAETQYF. In DNA, the CDR3 is TGTGCCAGCAGCTCACCAACACCCGGGGCTGAGACCCAGTACTTC. J is TRBJ2-5 and V is TRBV11-2; TRBD1 or TRBD2 may be the D gene (5 bases each). Germline V gene sequence: CDR1 SGHAT, CDR2 FQNNGV. The CDR3 runs 15 residues. Trimming shortened V by 4 bases and J by 5 bases, and 17 bases separated the two germline ends.